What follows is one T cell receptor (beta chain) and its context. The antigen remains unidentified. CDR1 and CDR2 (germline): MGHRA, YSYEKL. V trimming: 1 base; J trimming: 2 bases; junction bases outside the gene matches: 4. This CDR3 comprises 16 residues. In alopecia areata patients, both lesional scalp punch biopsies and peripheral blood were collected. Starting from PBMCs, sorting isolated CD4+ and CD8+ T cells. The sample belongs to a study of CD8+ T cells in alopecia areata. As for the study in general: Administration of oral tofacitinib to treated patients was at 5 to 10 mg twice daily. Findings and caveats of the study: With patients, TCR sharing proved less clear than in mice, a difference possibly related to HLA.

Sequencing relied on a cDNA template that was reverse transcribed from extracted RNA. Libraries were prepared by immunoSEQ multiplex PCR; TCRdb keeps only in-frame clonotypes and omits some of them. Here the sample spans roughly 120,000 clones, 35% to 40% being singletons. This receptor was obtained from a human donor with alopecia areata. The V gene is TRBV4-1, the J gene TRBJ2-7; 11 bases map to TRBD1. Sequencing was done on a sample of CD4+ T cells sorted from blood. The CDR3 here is CASSQAGDRGAYEQYF. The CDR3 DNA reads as TGCGCCAGCAGCCAAGCCGGGGACAGGGGGGCCTACGAGCAGTACTTC.